This entry is about one T cell receptor beta chain. Its antigen is not known. This sample is drawn from a study of CXCR3-negative and CXCR3-positive naive CD8 T cells. Study results and limitations: CXCR3 expression dropped partially after cryopreservation, and most assays relied on fresh PBMCs. Compared with CXCR3-negative naive cells, CXCR3-positive naive cells showed more hydrophobic TRB CDR3s.

The study made its TRB cDNA libraries by 5' RACE, adding UMI labels. TCRdb re-called the 5' RACE reads; every CDR3 protein appears as one record, without DNA. This repertoire includes over 150,000 distinct CDR3 sequences. Naive CD8+ T cells showed CD45RO-CCR7+CD27+CD95-. Sequenced sample: naive CXCR3+ CD8+ T cells from blood. Indicated subset: CD45RO-CCR7+CD27+CD95- naive CD8+ T cells expressing CXCR3 (TNR3+). This TCR derives from a human donor in good health. Some clones in this sample may be carry-over from other donors' samples.

The CDR3 reads CASSQEGTVTGELFF. The chain recombines TRBV4-1 with TRBJ2-2; TCRdb calls TRBD2, which cannot be checked without DNA. The CDR3 spans 15 residues. CDR1 and CDR2 from the germline V gene are MGHRA and YSYEKL.